One sample yielded the 29 T cell receptor beta chains listed below, sequenced in a study of blood T cell repertoires in COVID-19. This table comes from immunoSEQ multiplex PCR, and its TCRdb copy is limited to in-frame clones, with some not included. This table has under 95,000 clones, 80% to 95% appearing once. Sequencing was performed on peripheral blood. Every receptor here comes from a man in his forties or fifties with COVID-19, enrolled during active disease.

This chain joins TRBV7-3 and TRBJ2-5; D unclear. The germline V gene has CDR1 SGHTA and CDR2 FQGTGA. V lost 5 bases, J lost 0 bases, and 7 bases lay in between. CDR3 length equals 13 residues. The chain's CDR3 is CASSPSYQETQYF. CDR3 nucleotides: TGTGCCAGCAGCCCCTCGTACCAAGAGACCCAGTACTTC.

The chain joins TRBV7-6 to TRBJ2-1; 11 bases are a match to TRBD2. This CDR3 is built from 17 residues. Trimming cost V 1 base and J 4 bases; bases outside gene matches: 6. Looked up from germline, CDR1 is SGHVS and CDR2 is FNYEAQ. CDR3 nucleotides: TGTGCCAGCAGCTTAGGCCTCGGGACTAGCGGTTACAATGAGCAGTTCTTC. This translates into CASSLGLGTSGYNEQFF.

The CDR3 region is CATSDASRDRGETQYF. The CDR3 DNA sequence: TGTGCCACCAGTGATGCCTCCCGGGACAGGGGTGAGACCCAGTACTTC. The rearrangement links TRBV24-1 to TRBJ2-5, with 10 positions matching TRBD1. Germline CDR1 and CDR2: KGHDR and SFDVKD. The ends lost 3 bases at V and 5 bases at J; junction bases unmatched: 8. This CDR3 spans 16 amino acids.

V usage is TRBV5-1 and J usage is TRBJ2-4; 8 bases match TRBD1. Germline V gene lookup returns CDR1 SGHRS and CDR2 YFSETQ. The CDR3 length is 15 residues. Trimming took 4 bases from V and 8 from J; bases not matched to a gene: 11. DNA of the CDR3: TGCGCCAGCAGCGACTCAATTGGACAGGGATACATTCAGTACTTC. Translated, it gives CASSDSIGQGYIQYF.

The J gene is TRBJ2-4, the V gene TRBV11-3, with D perhaps matching TRBD1 (6 bases). Trimming took 1 base from V and 4 from J, leaving 11 bases between them. The germline V gene encodes CDR1 SGHNT and CDR2 YENEEA. The CDR3 runs 15 residues. CDR3 sequence: CASSLGDTQKNIQYF. The DNA of the CDR3 is TGTGCCAGCAGCTTAGGGGACACACAAAAAAACATTCAGTACTTC.

This clone was counted once. V is TRBV11-2 and J is TRBJ1-2; D not certain. Per germline, CDR1 SGHAT and CDR2 FQNNGV. The CDR3 totals 14 residues. V was pared by 4 bases and J by 8 bases, with 17 bases between. The CDR3 reads CASSSPPSRGGYTF. For the CDR3, the DNA is TGTGCCAGCAGCTCGCCCCCCAGTCGCGGGGGCTACACCTTC.

The rearrangement uses TRBV9 and TRBJ1-6, with D perhaps matching TRBD1 (6 bases). The V gene's germline CDR1 is SGDLS and CDR2 YYNGEE. V was pared by 3 bases and J by 2 bases, with 15 bases between. There are 17 residues in the CDR3. CDR3 DNA sequence: TGTGCCAGCAGCGACACGACAGGAATTCCCTATAATTCACCCCTCCACTTT. Its protein product is CASSDTTGIPYNSPLHF. The full variable domain, rest sourced from reference TRBV9 and TRBJ1-6, is DSGVTQTPKHLITATGQRVTLRCSPRSGDLSVYWYQQSLDQGLQFLIQYYNGEERAKGNILERFSAQQFPDLHSELNLSSLELGDSALYFCASSDTTGIPYNSPLHFGNGTRLTVT.

The chain is built from TRBV9 and TRBJ2-6, with 7 bases lining up with TRBD1. J lost 0 bases, V lost 0 bases, and 9 bases had no gene match. The CDR3 runs to 19 residues. Germline loops: CDR1 SGDLS, CDR2 YYNGEE. DNA for the CDR3: TGTGCCAGCAGCGTAGGTCCCTCCAACAGGGGCTCTGGGGCCAACGTCCTGACTTTC. Its translation is CASSVGPSNRGSGANVLTF.

The V and J genes are TRBV5-1 and TRBJ2-1, with D perhaps matching TRBD2 (6 bases). CDR1 SGHRS and CDR2 YFSETQ come from the germline V gene. V lost 2 bases, J lost 0 bases, and 12 bases lay in between. The CDR3 covers 16 residues. The CDR3, as DNA: TGCGCCAGCAGCTTCGGACTACGCAGCTCCTACAATGAGCAGTTCTTC. Protein product: CASSFGLRSSYNEQFF.

The chain joins TRBV5-4 to TRBJ2-3; D remains ambiguous. Per the germline V gene, CDR1 is SGHNT and CDR2 is YYREEE (reference sequence). The CDR3 consists of 12 residues. Between the trimmed V and J ends, which lost 3 bases and 4 bases, there was a span of 6 bases. CDR3 DNA: TGTGCCAGCAGCTCGCGATCAGATACGCAGTATTTT. Protein sequence: CASSSRSDTQYF.

The rearrangement uses TRBV7-2 and TRBJ2-1; 9 bases are a match to TRBD2. V was pared by 0 bases and J by 2 bases, with 5 bases of the junction left unmatched. Per the germline V gene, CDR1 is SGHTA and CDR2 is FQGNSA. This CDR3 comprises 17 residues. The CDR3 DNA sequence: TGTGCCAGCAGCTTAGCGCTACTAGCGGGTCCCTACAATGAGCAGTTCTTC. Its translation: CASSLALLAGPYNEQFF. The full variable domain, completed using reference TRBV7-2 and TRBJ2-1, is GAGVSQSPSNKVTEKGKDVELRCDPISGHTALYWYRQSLGQGLEFLIYFQGNSAPDKSGLPSDRFSAERTGGSVSTLTIQRTQQEDSAVYLCASSLALLAGPYNEQFFGPGTRLTVL.

V is TRBV27 and J is TRBJ2-7, with D possibly being TRBD1 (6 bases). Trimming removed 2 bases from V and 1 base from J, with 12 bases in between. The CDR3 length is 15 residues. Germline CDR1 and CDR2: MNHEY and SMNVEV (reference sequence). In DNA form, the CDR3 reads TGTGCCAGCAGTTTAATAGGGCAGGGGTCCTACGAGCAGTACTTC. Translating it yields CASSLIGQGSYEQYF.

J is TRBJ1-2 and V is TRBV19; 8 bases are shared with TRBD1. This CDR3 contains 14 residues. V shed 6 bases, J shed 8 bases, and the junction held 11 bases outside the gene matches. Germline values: CDR1 LNHDA, CDR2 SQIVND (reference sequence). In DNA, the CDR3 is TGTGCCAGTAGCGATGGGACAGGCCGGGGAGGCTACACCTTC. It encodes CASSDGTGRGGYTF.

CDR3 protein: CASSRGLAGGVVDTQYF. Here the CDR3 DNA reads TGCGCCAGCAGCCGCGGACTAGCGGGGGGTGTGGTGGATACGCAGTATTTT. This chain connects TRBV4-3 to TRBJ2-3, with TRBD2 identical over 14 bases. Germline V gene data show CDR1 as LGHNA and CDR2 as YSLEER. After removal of 4 bases from V and 6 bases from J, the junction contained 9 bases not matched to a gene. The CDR3 is made up of 17 amino acids.

The chain is built from TRBV13 and TRBJ2-5, with D perhaps TRBD2 (5 bases). V shed 5 bases and J shed 5 bases, with 18 bases lying between them. The CDR3 consists of 15 residues. The germline V gene has CDR1 PRHDT and CDR2 FYEKMQ (reference sequence). This CDR3 reads CASSPARGLGETQYF. Written as DNA, the CDR3 is TGTGCCAGCAGCCCCGCGAGAGGGCTGGGGGAGACCCAGTACTTC.

The rearrangement uses TRBV20-1 and TRBJ1-1; D possibly corresponds to TRBD1 (6 bases). The length of the CDR3 is 14 residues. Germline V gene sequence: CDR1 DFQATT, CDR2 SNEGSKA (reference sequence). Deletions cut 3 bases from V and 4 bases from J, with 15 bases between. The CDR3 DNA follows: TGCAGTGCTAGTAGGGCAGGGGCCCGCACTGAAGCTTTCTTT. Its protein is CSASRAGARTEAFF.

The chain carries TRBV9 and TRBJ2-1, with no clear D. This CDR3 region has 12 residues. Trimming pared 0 bases from V and 9 bases from J, leaving 7 bases between. Germline assignment: CDR1 SGDLS and CDR2 YYNGEE. The chain's CDR3 is CASSVGGGEQFF. The CDR3 DNA reads as TGTGCCAGCAGCGTAGGAGGTGGTGAGCAGTTCTTC.

The chain links TRBV5-6 to TRBJ1-2; D not resolved. CDR1 and CDR2 from the germline V gene are SGHDT and YYEEEE. Trimming stripped 2 bases from V and 2 bases from J, with 7 bases between. The CDR3 has 13 amino acids. CDR3 region: CASSFSSNYGYTF. The CDR3 DNA reads TGTGCCAGCAGCTTTTCATCAAACTATGGCTACACCTTC. Complete variable domain (other parts from reference TRBV5-6 and TRBJ1-2): DAGVTQSPTHLIKTRGQQVTLRCSPKSGHDTVSWYQQALGQGPQFIFQYYEEEERQRGNFPDRFSGHQFPNYSSELNVNALLLGDSALYLCASSFSSNYGYTFGSGTRLTVV.

V gene TRBV4-3 combines with J gene TRBJ1-2; TRBD1 matches at 9 bases. Trimming at V came to 0 bases and at J to 7 bases, leaving 6 bases not matched to a gene. The CDR3 length is 15 residues. Germline V gives CDR1 LGHNA, CDR2 YSLEER. Written as DNA, the CDR3 is TGCGCCAGCAGCCAAGATTACAGGGGGCGGTTTGGCTACACCTTC. Translated, it gives CASSQDYRGRFGYTF.

V usage is TRBV28 and J usage is TRBJ2-3, with D possibly being TRBD1 (7 bases). Germline loops: CDR1 MDHEN, CDR2 SYDVKM. The ends were cut back, 5 bases at V and 1 base at J, with 13 bases in the middle. This CDR3 contains 15 residues. The CDR3 loop is CASSPGRGGTDTQYF. Written as DNA, the CDR3 is TGTGCCAGCAGTCCTGGCAGGGGGGGCACAGATACGCAGTATTTT.

V is TRBV6-5 and J is TRBJ2-2; D may be TRBD1 (6 bases). The V end was cut by 5 bases, the J end by 6 bases, with 16 bases between. Germline CDR1 and CDR2: MNHEY and SVGAGI. CDR3 length: 15 residues. Written as DNA, the CDR3 is TGTGCCAGCAGTAAGAACAGGGAGCTGGCCGGGGAGCTGTTTTTT. Protein: CASSKNRELAGELFF.

This clone was observed once. The rearrangement links TRBV15 to TRBJ2-5, with 9 bases aligning to TRBD1. Germline V gene data show CDR1 as LNHNV and CDR2 as YYDKDF (reference sequence). The V and J ends lost 0 bases and 2 bases, in that order; junction bases with no gene match: 4. The CDR3 is made up of 16 amino acids. CDR3 sequence reads: CATSREGTGWQETQYF. CDR3 bases: TGTGCCACCAGCAGAGAAGGGACAGGGTGGCAAGAGACCCAGTACTTC.

This clone occurred once. CDR3 sequence (DNA): TGTGCCAGCATCCCCCTTAAGGGGCTTGATCTTAACACTGAAGCTTTCTTT. Translated, it gives CASIPLKGLDLNTEAFF. V gene TRBV28 combines with J gene TRBJ1-1; D perhaps matches TRBD1 (5 bases). Trimming stripped 7 bases from V and 2 bases from J, with 23 bases between. The CDR3 totals 17 residues. CDR1 is MDHEN and CDR2 is SYDVKM in the germline V gene.

This sequence joins TRBV27 and TRBJ2-7; tentatively, D is TRBD1 (6 bases). The CDR3 is made up of 12 amino acids. From germline, CDR1 is MNHEY and CDR2 SMNVEV (reference sequence). With 2 bases removed from V and 5 bases from J, the gap between germline ends came to 7 bases. The CDR3 loop is CASSLGGNEQYF. For the CDR3, the DNA is TGTGCCAGCAGTTTAGGGGGCAACGAGCAGTACTTC.

V is TRBV13 and J is TRBJ1-2; 8 bases match TRBD1. Germline lookup yields CDR1 PRHDT and CDR2 FYEKMQ (reference sequence). The CDR3 has 13 amino acids. V shed 4 bases and J 8 bases; nucleotides not matched to a gene: 6. The CDR3 loop reads CASSSSGGGGYTF. CDR3 nucleotide sequence: TGTGCCAGCAGCTCCTCAGGGGGCGGAGGCTACACCTTC.

The chain recombines TRBV11-2 with TRBJ2-7; D is possibly TRBD2 (5 bases). Trimming stripped 7 bases from V and 0 bases from J, with 7 bases between. CDR1 and CDR2 (germline): SGHAT, FQNNGV. The CDR3 spans 12 residues. The CDR3 sequence: CASTRDSYEQYF. The CDR3 DNA reads TGTGCCAGCACCCGGGACTCCTACGAGCAGTACTTC.

The chain has TRBV29-1 and TRBJ2-5, with 7 bases matching TRBD1. Looked up from germline, CDR1 is SQVTM and CDR2 is ANQGSEA. With V trimmed by 4 bases and J by 2 bases, 1 base remained unmatched. The CDR3 sequence is 12 residues long. In nucleotides, the CDR3 is TGCAGCGTTGGGGACAGTCAAGAGACCCAGTACTTC. Translated: CSVGDSQETQYF. The variable domain in full, completed from reference TRBV29-1 and TRBJ2-5, reads SAVISQKPSRDICQRGTSLTIQCQVDSQVTMMFWYRQQPGQSLTLIATANQGSEATYESGFVIDKFPISRPNLTFSTLTVSNMSPEDSSIYLCSVGDSQETQYFGPGTRLLVL.

The chain combines TRBV5-1 with TRBJ2-6; D uncertain. CDR1 is SGHRS and CDR2 is YFSETQ in the germline V gene. Trimming shortened V by 1 base and J by 2 bases, and 13 bases separated the two germline ends. The CDR3 is made up of 17 amino acids. The CDR3: CASSLSAGSPGANVLTF. The CDR3 DNA reads TGCGCCAGCAGCTTGTCGGCAGGTAGTCCTGGGGCCAACGTCCTGACTTTC.

This sequence joins TRBV18 and TRBJ2-7; TRBD2 matches at 7 bases. Germline assignment: CDR1 KGHSH and CDR2 LQKENI. CDR3 size: 11 residues. The J segment lost 7 bases and the V segment lost 3 bases, leaving 0 bases of the junction unmatched. This chain's CDR3 is CASSPGGEQYV. The CDR3 DNA is TGTGCCAGCTCACCGGGGGGGGAGCAGTACGTC.